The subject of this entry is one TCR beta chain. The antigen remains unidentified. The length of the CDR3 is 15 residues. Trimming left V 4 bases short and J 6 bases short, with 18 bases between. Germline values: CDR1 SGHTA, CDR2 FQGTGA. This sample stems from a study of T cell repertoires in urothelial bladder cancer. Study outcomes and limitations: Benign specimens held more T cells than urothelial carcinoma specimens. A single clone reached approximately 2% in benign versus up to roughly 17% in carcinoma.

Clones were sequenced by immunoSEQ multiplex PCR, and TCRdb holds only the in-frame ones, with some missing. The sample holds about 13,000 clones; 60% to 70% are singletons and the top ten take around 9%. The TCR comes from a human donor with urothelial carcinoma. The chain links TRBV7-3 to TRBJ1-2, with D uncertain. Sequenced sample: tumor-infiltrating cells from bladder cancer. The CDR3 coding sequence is TGTGCCAGCAGCTCCACTGGGGAGGGCCGCGATGGCTACACCTTC. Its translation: CASSSTGEGRDGYTF.